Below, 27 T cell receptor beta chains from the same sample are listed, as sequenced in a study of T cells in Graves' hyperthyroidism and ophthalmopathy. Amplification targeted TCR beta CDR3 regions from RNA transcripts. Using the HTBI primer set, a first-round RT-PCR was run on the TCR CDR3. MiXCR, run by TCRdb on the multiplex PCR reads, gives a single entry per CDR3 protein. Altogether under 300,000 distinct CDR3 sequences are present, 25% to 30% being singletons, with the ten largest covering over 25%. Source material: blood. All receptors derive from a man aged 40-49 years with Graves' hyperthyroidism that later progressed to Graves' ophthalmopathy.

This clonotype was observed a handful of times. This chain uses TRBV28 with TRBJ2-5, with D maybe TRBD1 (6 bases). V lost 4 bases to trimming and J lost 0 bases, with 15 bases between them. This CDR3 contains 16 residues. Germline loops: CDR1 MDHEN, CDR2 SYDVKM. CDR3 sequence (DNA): TGTGCCAGCAGTTCGGGTAATAGGGGGTACCAAGAGACCCAGTACTTC. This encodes CASSSGNRGYQETQYF.

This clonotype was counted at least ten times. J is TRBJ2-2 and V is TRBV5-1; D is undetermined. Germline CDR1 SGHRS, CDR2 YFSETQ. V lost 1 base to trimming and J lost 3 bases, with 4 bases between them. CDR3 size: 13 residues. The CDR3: CASSLSDTGELFF. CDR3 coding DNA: TGCGCCAGCAGCTTGTCAGACACCGGGGAGCTGTTTTTT. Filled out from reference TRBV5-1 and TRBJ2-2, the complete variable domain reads KAGVTQTPRYLIKTRGQQVTLSCSPISGHRSVSWYQQTPGQGLQFLFEYFSETQRNKGNFPGRFSGRQFSNSRSEMNVSTLELGDSALYLCASSLSDTGELFFGEGSRLTVL.

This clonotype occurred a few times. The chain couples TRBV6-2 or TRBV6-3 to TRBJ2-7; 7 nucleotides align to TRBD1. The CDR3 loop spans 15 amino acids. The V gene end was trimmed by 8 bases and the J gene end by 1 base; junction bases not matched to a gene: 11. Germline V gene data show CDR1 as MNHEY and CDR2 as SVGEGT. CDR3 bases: TGTGCCAGCCGAAGTCCGGACAGGACATCCTACGAGCAGTACTTC. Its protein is CASRSPDRTSYEQYF.

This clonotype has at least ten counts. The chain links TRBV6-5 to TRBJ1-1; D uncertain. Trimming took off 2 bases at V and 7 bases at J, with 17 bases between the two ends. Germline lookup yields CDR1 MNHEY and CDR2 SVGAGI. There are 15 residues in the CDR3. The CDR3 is CASSYQLGRGGEAFF. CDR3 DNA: TGTGCCAGCAGTTACCAGCTAGGACGGGGAGGTGAAGCTTTCTTT.

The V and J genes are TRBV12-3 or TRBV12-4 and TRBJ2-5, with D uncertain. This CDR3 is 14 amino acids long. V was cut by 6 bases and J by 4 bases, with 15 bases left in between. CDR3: CASSSNWVTETQYF. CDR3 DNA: TGTGCCAGCAGCTCGAATTGGGTTACAGAGACCCAGTACTTC.

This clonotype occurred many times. CDR3 DNA: TGTGCCAGCAGTTCAGGAAATCATGGCTACACCTTC. The encoded protein is CASSSGNHGYTF. The V gene is TRBV6-5, the J gene TRBJ1-2; no reliable D call. V dropped 4 bases and J dropped 6 bases, with 9 bases sitting between them. The CDR3 runs to 12 residues. The germline gives CDR1 MNHEY, CDR2 SVGAGI.

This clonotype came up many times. The CDR3 coding sequence is TGCGCCAGCAGCCAAGATCATCTGCAGTACGAGCAGTACTTC. The encoded protein is CASSQDHLQYEQYF. This sequence joins TRBV4-1 and TRBJ2-7; no clear D. The CDR3 contains 14 residues. Between the trimmed V and J ends, which lost 0 bases and 4 bases, there was a span of 10 bases. Germline values: CDR1 MGHRA, CDR2 YSYEKL.

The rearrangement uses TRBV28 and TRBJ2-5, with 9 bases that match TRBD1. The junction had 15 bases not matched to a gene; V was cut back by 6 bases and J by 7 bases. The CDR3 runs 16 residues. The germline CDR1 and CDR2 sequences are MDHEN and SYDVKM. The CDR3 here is CASSIGTGTRSRTQYF. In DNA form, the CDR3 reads TGTGCCAGCAGCATCGGGACAGGGACACGAAGCAGGACCCAGTACTTC.

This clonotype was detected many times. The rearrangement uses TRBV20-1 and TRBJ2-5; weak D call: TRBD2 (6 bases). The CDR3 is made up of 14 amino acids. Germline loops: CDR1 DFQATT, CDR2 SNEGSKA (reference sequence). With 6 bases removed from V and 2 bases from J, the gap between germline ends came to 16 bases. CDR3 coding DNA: TGCAGTGCCGGGGAGGCCGGGAATCAAGAGACCCAGTACTTC. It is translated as CSAGEAGNQETQYF.

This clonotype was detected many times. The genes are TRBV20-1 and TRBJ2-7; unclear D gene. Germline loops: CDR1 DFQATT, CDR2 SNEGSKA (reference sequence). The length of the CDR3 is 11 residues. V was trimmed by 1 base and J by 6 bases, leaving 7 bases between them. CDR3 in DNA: TGCAGTGCTAGAGGTGGCCTCGAGCAGTACTTC. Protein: CSARGGLEQYF.

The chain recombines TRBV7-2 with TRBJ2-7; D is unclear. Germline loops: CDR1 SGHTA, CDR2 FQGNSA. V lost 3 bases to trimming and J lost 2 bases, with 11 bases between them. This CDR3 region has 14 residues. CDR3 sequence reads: CASSLSTGTYEQYF. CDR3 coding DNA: TGTGCCAGCAGCTTGTCTACGGGTACCTACGAGCAGTACTTC. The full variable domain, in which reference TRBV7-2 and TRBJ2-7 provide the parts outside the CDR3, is GAGVSQSPSNKVTEKGKDVELRCDPISGHTALYWYRQSLGQGLEFLIYFQGNSAPDKSGLPSDRFSAERTGGSVSTLTIQRTQQEDSAVYLCASSLSTGTYEQYFGPGTRLTVT.

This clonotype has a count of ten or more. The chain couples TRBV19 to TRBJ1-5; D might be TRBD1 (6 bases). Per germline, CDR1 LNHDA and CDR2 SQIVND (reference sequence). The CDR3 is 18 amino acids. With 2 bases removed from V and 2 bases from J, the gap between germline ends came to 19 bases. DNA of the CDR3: TGTGCCAGTAGTATATTCCAGGGGCCAAGCCAAGGCAATCAGCCCCAGCATTTT. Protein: CASSIFQGPSQGNQPQHF.

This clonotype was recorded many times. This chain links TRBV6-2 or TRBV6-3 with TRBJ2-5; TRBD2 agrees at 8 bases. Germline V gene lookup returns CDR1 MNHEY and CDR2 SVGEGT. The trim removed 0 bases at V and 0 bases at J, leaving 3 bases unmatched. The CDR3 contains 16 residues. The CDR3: CASSYSQREYQETQYF. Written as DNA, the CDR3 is TGTGCCAGCAGTTACTCCCAGCGGGAGTACCAAGAGACCCAGTACTTC.

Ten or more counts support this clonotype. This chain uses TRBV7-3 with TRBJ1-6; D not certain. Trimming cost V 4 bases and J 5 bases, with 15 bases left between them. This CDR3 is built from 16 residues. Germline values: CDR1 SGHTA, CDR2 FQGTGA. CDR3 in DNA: TGTGCCAGCAGCTCCAAAATTTCCCCCAATAATTCACCCCTCCACTTT. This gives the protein CASSSKISPNNSPLHF.

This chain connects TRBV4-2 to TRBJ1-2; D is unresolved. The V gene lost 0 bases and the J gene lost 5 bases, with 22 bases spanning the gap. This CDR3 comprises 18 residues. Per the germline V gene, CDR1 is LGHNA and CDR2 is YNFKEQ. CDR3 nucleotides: TGTGCCAGCAGCCAAGATCGGGATTCGCCCACCAAGTTATATGGCTACACCTTC. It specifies CASSQDRDSPTKLYGYTF.

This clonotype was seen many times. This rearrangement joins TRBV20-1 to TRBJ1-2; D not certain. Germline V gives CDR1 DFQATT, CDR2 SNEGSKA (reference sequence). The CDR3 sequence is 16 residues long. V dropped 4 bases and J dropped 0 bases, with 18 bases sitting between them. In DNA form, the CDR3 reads TGCAGTGCTAACCACCGGGCCAGAGGCGCTAACTATGGCTACACCTTC. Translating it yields CSANHRARGANYGYTF.

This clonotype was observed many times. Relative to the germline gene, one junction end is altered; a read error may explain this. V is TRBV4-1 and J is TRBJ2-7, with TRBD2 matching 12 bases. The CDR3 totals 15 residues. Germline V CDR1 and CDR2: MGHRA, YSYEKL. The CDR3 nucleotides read TGCGCCAGCAGCCAAGATGGCCTAGCGGGAGGGCCCTGGATCTTC. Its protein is CASSQDGLAGGPWIF.

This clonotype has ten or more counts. CDR3 sequence reads: CASSPGQAGNQPQHF. CDR3 DNA: TGCGCCAGCAGCCCAGGACAGGCCGGCAATCAGCCCCAGCATTTT. The rearrangement joins TRBV5-1 to TRBJ1-5; 7 nucleotides align to TRBD1. CDR3 length: 15 residues. Germline CDR1 is SGHRS and CDR2 is YFSETQ. V lost 4 bases, J lost 2 bases, and 6 bases stayed unmatched.

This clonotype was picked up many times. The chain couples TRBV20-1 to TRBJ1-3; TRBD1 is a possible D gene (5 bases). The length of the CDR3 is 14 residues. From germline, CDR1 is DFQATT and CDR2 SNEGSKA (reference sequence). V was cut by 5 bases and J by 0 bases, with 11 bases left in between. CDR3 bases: TGCAGTGCTGGCGGGACCTCCTCTGGAAACACCATATATTTT. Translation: CSAGGTSSGNTIYF.

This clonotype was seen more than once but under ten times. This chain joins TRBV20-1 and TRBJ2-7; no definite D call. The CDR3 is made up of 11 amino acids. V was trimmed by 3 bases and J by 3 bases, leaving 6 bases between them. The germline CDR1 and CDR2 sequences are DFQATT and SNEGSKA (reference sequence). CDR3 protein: CSASGNYEQYF. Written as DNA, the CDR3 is TGCAGTGCTAGTGGGAACTACGAGCAGTACTTC.

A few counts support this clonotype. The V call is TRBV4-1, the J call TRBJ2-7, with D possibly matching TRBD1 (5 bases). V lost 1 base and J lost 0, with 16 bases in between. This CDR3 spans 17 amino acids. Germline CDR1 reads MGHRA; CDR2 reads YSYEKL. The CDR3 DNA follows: TGCGCCAGCAGCCAAGTTAGGGGCGGACGGAGCTCCTACGAGCAGTACTTC. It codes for CASSQVRGGRSSYEQYF.

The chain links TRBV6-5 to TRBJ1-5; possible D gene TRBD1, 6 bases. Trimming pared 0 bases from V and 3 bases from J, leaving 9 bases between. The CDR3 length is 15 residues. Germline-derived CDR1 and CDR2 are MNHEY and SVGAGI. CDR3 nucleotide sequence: TGTGCCAGCAGTTACTCGACAGGTTACAATCAGCCCCAGCATTTT. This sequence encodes CASSYSTGYNQPQHF.

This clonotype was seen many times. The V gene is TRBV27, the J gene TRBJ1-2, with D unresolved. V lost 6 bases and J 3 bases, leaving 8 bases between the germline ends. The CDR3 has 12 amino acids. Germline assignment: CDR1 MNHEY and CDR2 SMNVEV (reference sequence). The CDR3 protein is CASSGRYYGYTF. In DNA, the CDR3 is TGTGCCAGCAGCGGGCGATACTATGGCTACACCTTC.

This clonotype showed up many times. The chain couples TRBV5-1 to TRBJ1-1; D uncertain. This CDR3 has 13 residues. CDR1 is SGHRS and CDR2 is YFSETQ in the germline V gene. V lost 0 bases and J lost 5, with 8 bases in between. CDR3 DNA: TGCGCCAGCAGCTTGGCAGTGGGGACTGAAGCTTTCTTT. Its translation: CASSLAVGTEAFF.

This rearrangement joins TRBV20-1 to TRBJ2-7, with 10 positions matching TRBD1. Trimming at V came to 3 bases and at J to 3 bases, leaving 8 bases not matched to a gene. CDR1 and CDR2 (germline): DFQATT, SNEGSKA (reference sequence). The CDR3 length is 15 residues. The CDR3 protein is CSARGDWDRGYEQYF. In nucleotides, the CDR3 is TGCAGTGCTAGGGGGGACTGGGACAGGGGCTACGAGCAGTACTTC.

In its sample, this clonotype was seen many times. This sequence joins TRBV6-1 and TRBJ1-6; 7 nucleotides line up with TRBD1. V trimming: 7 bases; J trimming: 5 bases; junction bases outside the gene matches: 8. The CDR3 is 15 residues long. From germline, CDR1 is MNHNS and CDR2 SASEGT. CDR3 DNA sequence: TGTGCCAGCACCATACAGGGGTTCCATAATTCACCCCTCCACTTT. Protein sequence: CASTIQGFHNSPLHF.

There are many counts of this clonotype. The CDR3: CASSSGQANTIYF. The DNA of the CDR3 is TGTGCCAGCAGCTCGGGACAGGCGAACACCATATATTTT. This chain connects TRBV7-9 to TRBJ1-3; TRBD1 agrees at 8 bases. Germline V CDR1 and CDR2: SEHNR, FQNEAQ (reference sequence). The CDR3 length is 13 residues. J gave up 7 bases and V 4 bases, and 3 bases lay outside the gene matches.